These 24 T cell receptor beta chains were sequenced from one sample in a study of T cells in localized non-small cell lung cancer. Data came from immunoSEQ multiplex PCR; TCRdb stores just in-frame clones and leaves some out. The repertoire holds more than 30,000 clones, with nearly 80% as singletons. The sequenced sample was peripheral blood, obtained before any cancer treatment. All receptors derive from a male donor aged 60 or over with stage II squamous cell lung carcinoma.

The chain recombines TRBV13 with TRBJ2-7; D gene unclear. V gave up 6 bases and J gave up 1 base, with 10 bases separating them. This CDR3 spans 13 amino acids. Per the germline V gene, CDR1 is PRHDT and CDR2 is FYEKMQ (reference sequence). The CDR3 region has the DNA TGTGCCAGCAGGTTGGACCCGTCCTACGAGCAGTACTTC. This codes for CASRLDPSYEQYF.

The sample holds many counts of this clone. V usage is TRBV7-2 and J usage is TRBJ2-3, with TRBD2 identical over 9 bases. Germline CDR1 and CDR2: SGHTA and FQGNSA. With 1 base clipped from V and 0 bases from J, the junction kept 11 bases outside the gene matches. This CDR3 has 19 amino acids. The CDR3 is CASSLGPSGIYGSTDTQYF. The CDR3 DNA follows: TGTGCCAGCAGCTTAGGCCCTAGCGGGATATACGGGAGCACAGATACGCAGTATTTT.

This clone was seen a few times. The genes are TRBV5-4 and TRBJ1-2; D perhaps matches TRBD1 (6 bases). Per germline, CDR1 SGHNT and CDR2 YYREEE (reference sequence). With 4 bases removed from V and 0 bases from J, the gap between germline ends came to 16 bases. The CDR3 consists of 16 residues. This CDR3 reads CASSQHRDKSNYGYTF. For the CDR3, the DNA is TGTGCCAGCAGCCAACACCGGGACAAATCTAACTATGGCTACACCTTC.

J is TRBJ2-5 and V is TRBV14; 7 nucleotides match TRBD2. The CDR3 covers 16 residues. Germline CDR1 reads SGHDN; CDR2 reads FVKESK. With V trimmed by 0 bases and J by 10 bases, 14 bases remained unmatched. The DNA for the CDR3 is TGTGCCAGCAGCCAAGACCGGGGGAGGGGATCAAGTGACCAGTACTTC. This translates into CASSQDRGRGSSDQYF.

This clone has just a few counts. This chain connects TRBV4-2 to TRBJ2-1, with 8 nucleotides matching TRBD2. This CDR3 contains 18 residues. From germline, CDR1 is LGHNA and CDR2 YNFKEQ. V dropped 4 bases and J dropped 0; count of bases not matched to a gene: 11. The CDR3 loop is CASSRKREGLDSYNEQFF. The CDR3 nucleotides read TGTGCCAGCAGCCGAAAAAGAGAGGGACTAGACTCCTACAATGAGCAGTTCTTC.

The CDR3 sequence is CASSSGVGYGYTF. The CDR3 DNA reads TGTGCCAGCAGCTCAGGGGTTGGGTATGGCTACACCTTC. The rearrangement joins TRBV7-2 to TRBJ1-2, with D possibly TRBD1 on 6 matching bases. CDR1 SGHTA and CDR2 FQGNSA come from the germline V gene. V was clipped by 4 bases and J by 5 bases, with 11 bases between them. The CDR3 sequence is 13 residues long.

The rearrangement joins TRBV30 to TRBJ1-1, with D possibly being TRBD1 (5 bases). V was cut by 3 bases and J by 6 bases, with 8 bases left in between. Germline lookup yields CDR1 GTSNPN and CDR2 SVGIG (reference sequence). This CDR3 is built from 11 residues. For the CDR3, the DNA is TGTGCCTGGAGCGTGACAGCTGAAGCTTTCTTT. This translates into CAWSVTAEAFF.

V gene TRBV7-6 combines with J gene TRBJ2-5; a possible D gene is TRBD2 (5 bases). Germline-derived CDR1 and CDR2 are SGHVS and FNYEAQ. The CDR3 covers 15 residues. The ends were cut back, 0 bases at V and 5 bases at J, with 13 bases in the middle. Here the CDR3 reads CASSLAGGSGETQYF. Written as DNA, the CDR3 is TGTGCCAGCAGCTTAGCAGGAGGATCCGGGGAGACCCAGTACTTC.

This clone was seen a handful of times. The chain uses TRBV10-3 and TRBJ1-1, with 8 bases identical to TRBD1. Losses at the gene ends were 1 base for V and 4 bases for J; bases not matched to a gene: 2. The germline V gene encodes CDR1 ENHRY and CDR2 SYGVKD. This CDR3 is built from 14 residues. The CDR3: CAISEWTGPTEAFF. The CDR3 region has the DNA TGTGCCATCAGTGAGTGGACAGGGCCCACTGAAGCTTTCTTT.

The chain uses TRBV18 and TRBJ2-5; D is perhaps TRBD2 (5 bases). Germline V gene data show CDR1 as KGHSH and CDR2 as LQKENI. V dropped 3 bases and J dropped 2 bases, with 7 bases sitting between them. This CDR3 region has 13 residues. The DNA for the CDR3 is TGTGCCAGCTCACCGACGGGGCAAGAGACCCAGTACTTC. Protein sequence: CASSPTGQETQYF.

This chain links TRBV30 with TRBJ2-5, with D possibly matching TRBD1 (5 bases). The ends were cut back, 6 bases at V and 3 bases at J, with 20 bases in the middle. The germline gives CDR1 GTSNPN, CDR2 SVGIG (reference sequence). The CDR3 covers 15 residues. The CDR3, as DNA: TGTGCCTGCCGGTATCGGACAAGAAACGAAGAGACCCAGTACTTC. It translates to CACRYRTRNEETQYF.

The chain is built from TRBV19 and TRBJ2-7, with 12 nucleotides matching TRBD2. V lost 1 base, J lost 1 base, and 2 bases stayed unmatched. This CDR3 region has 16 residues. The germline CDR1 and CDR2 sequences are LNHDA and SQIVND (reference sequence). The CDR3 is CASSIGLAGGSYEQYF. The CDR3 DNA reads TGTGCCAGTAGTATAGGGCTAGCGGGAGGGTCCTACGAGCAGTACTTC.

This chain connects TRBV5-4 to TRBJ2-7, with D perhaps TRBD2 (6 bases). This CDR3 has 14 amino acids. The germline V and J ends were trimmed by 0 bases and 5 bases, with 12 bases remaining between them. Germline loops: CDR1 SGHNT, CDR2 YYREEE (reference sequence). The CDR3 is CASSLGEELHEQYF. For the CDR3, the DNA is TGTGCCAGCAGCTTGGGGGAGGAGCTCCACGAGCAGTACTTC.

In this sample, this clone turned up once. As DNA, the CDR3 is TGTGCCAGCTCACCAGGGGAAAACTATGGCTACACCTTC. This sequence encodes CASSPGENYGYTF. This chain uses TRBV18 with TRBJ1-2; D unclear. The V and J ends lost 2 bases and 2 bases respectively, with 6 bases between them. The CDR3 consists of 13 residues. Per the germline V gene, CDR1 is KGHSH and CDR2 is LQKENI.

The CDR3 is CASSPGGLVSSGANVLTF. The DNA for the CDR3 is TGCGCCAGCAGCCCAGGGGGCCTCGTCTCATCTGGGGCCAACGTCCTGACTTTC. V gene TRBV5-1 combines with J gene TRBJ2-6, with 8 bases matching TRBD1. Germline V CDR1 and CDR2: SGHRS, YFSETQ. V lost 4 bases, J lost 1 base, and 10 bases stayed unmatched. The CDR3 has 18 residues.

The sample holds a few counts of this clone. V gene TRBV7-2 combines with J gene TRBJ2-7; TRBD1 aligns across 7 bases. The CDR3 spans 16 residues. The germline V gene encodes CDR1 SGHTA and CDR2 FQGNSA. Unmatched junction bases numbered 9, after V lost 4 bases and J lost 0 bases. The CDR3 sequence: CASSWSGTVSSYEQYF. The CDR3 bases are TGTGCCAGCAGCTGGTCCGGGACAGTGAGCTCCTACGAGCAGTACTTC.

This rearrangement joins TRBV28 to TRBJ2-7; TRBD1 or TRBD2 may be the D gene (5 bases each). Between the trimmed V and J ends, which lost 3 bases and 4 bases, there was a span of 16 bases. Germline V gene sequence: CDR1 MDHEN, CDR2 SYDVKM. This CDR3 region has 15 residues. CDR3 nucleotides: TGTGCCAGCAGTTTGGGGGACCAAAAGTTGTACGAGCAGTACTTC. The encoded protein is CASSLGDQKLYEQYF.

The chain has TRBV18 and TRBJ2-2; 11 bases are a match to TRBD2. CDR1 is KGHSH and CDR2 is LQKENI in the germline V gene. With 2 bases clipped from V and 5 bases from J, the junction kept 4 bases outside the gene matches. The CDR3 is 16 amino acids. CDR3 sequence reads: CASSPELAGETGELFF. The CDR3 DNA sequence: TGTGCCAGCTCACCAGAACTAGCGGGGGAGACCGGGGAGCTGTTTTTT.

The chain carries TRBV7-9 and TRBJ1-6; the D is unclear. The CDR3 extends over 16 amino acids. The germline CDR1 and CDR2 sequences are SEHNR and FQNEAQ (reference sequence). V lost 2 bases and J 3 bases, leaving 11 bases between the germline ends. The CDR3 here is CASSLMLWDYNSPLHF. Written as DNA, the CDR3 is TGTGCCAGCAGCTTAATGCTTTGGGACTATAATTCACCCCTCCACTTT.

The V gene is TRBV6-5, the J gene TRBJ1-5; weak D call: TRBD1 (5 bases). The germline V gene has CDR1 MNHEY and CDR2 SVGAGI. The CDR3 runs to 14 residues. Trimming shortened V by 6 bases and J by 7 bases, and 16 bases separated the two germline ends. CDR3: CASRETVWGQPQHF. CDR3 DNA sequence: TGTGCCAGCAGAGAGACAGTTTGGGGCCAGCCCCAGCATTTT.

This clone is medium-sized. V and J are TRBV5-5 and TRBJ2-1; 9 nucleotides match TRBD2. CDR1 SGHKS and CDR2 YYEKEE come from the germline V gene (reference sequence). V gave up 1 base and J gave up 8 bases; unmatched junction bases: 10. The CDR3 spans 16 residues. The CDR3 protein is CASSLSLSGGRYEQFF. In nucleotides, the CDR3 is TGTGCCAGCAGCTTGTCGTTAAGCGGGGGGCGGTATGAGCAGTTCTTC. Together with reference TRBV5-5 and TRBJ2-1, the CDR3 gives the full variable domain: DAGVTQSPTHLIKTRGQQVTLRCSPISGHKSVSWYQQVLGQGPQFIFQYYEKEERGRGNFPDRFSARQFPNYSSELNVNALLLGDSALYLCASSLSLSGGRYEQFFGPGTRLTVL.

This chain uses TRBV27 with TRBJ2-5; 7 bases are shared with TRBD1. CDR1 and CDR2 from the germline V gene are MNHEY and SMNVEV (reference sequence). V trimming: 7 bases; J trimming: 4 bases; junction bases outside the gene matches: 6. This CDR3 has 13 residues. The CDR3 nucleotides read TGTGCCAGCACGACCACAGGGGCAGAGACCCAGTACTTC. Its translation: CASTTTGAETQYF.

The chain joins TRBV6-6 to TRBJ2-5; the D gene could be TRBD1 or TRBD2 (5 bases each). CDR3 length equals 15 residues. The V end lost 5 bases, the J end lost 7 bases, and 20 bases lay between the germline ends. The germline V gene has CDR1 MNHNY and CDR2 SVGAGI (reference sequence). The CDR3 loop is CASSPRDGLGVTQYF. The CDR3 DNA sequence: TGTGCCAGCAGTCCCAGGGACGGATTGGGGGTGACCCAGTACTTC.

The genes are TRBV29-1 and TRBJ1-2, with D perhaps TRBD1 (6 bases). Germline CDR1 reads SQVTM; CDR2 reads ANQGSEA. V was clipped by 1 base and J by 0 bases, with 9 bases between them. This CDR3 is 14 amino acids long. As DNA, the CDR3 is TGCAGCGTTGAAGGGACAGCCTCTAACTATGGCTACACCTTC. Protein sequence: CSVEGTASNYGYTF.